Reported below is one TCR beta chain. Antigen specificity is unknown. This entry is derived from a study of cytomegalovirus exposure and HLA in healthy donors. General observations from the study: In an earlier analysis, about 90% or about 30%: the productive usage of most TCR beta V segments. A likely sequencing artifact accounted for one observed cluster of highly shared sequence variants.

PCR involved 60 Vbeta and 13 Jbeta primers. Authors' data handling: Later reanalysis found approximately 76 million unique TCR beta chains, around 11 million of them shared. This table comes from immunoSEQ multiplex PCR, and its TCRdb copy is limited to in-frame clones, with some not included. The V and J calls and clone size were taken over from that table, and D and trimming were inferred from the DNA. The sample comprises around 63,000 clones, about four fifths of which are singletons, and under 3% rests with the top ten. The CDR3 contains 13 residues. From germline, CDR1 is SQVTM and CDR2 ANQGSEA. The V gene end was trimmed by 6 bases and the J gene end by 5 bases; junction bases not matched to a gene: 5.

The sample comprised PBMCs. The gene calls are TRBV29-1 and TRBJ1-5, with 9 bases fitting TRBD1. This sequence originates from a woman aged 25 to 39 in good health and CMV-seronegative. CDR3 loop: CSVRQGDDQPQHF. The CDR3 bases are TGCAGCGTGAGACAGGGGGACGATCAGCCCCAGCATTTT.